This T cell receptor (beta chain) was found in a study of blood T cell repertoires in COVID-19. This CDR3 comprises 15 residues. Germline CDR1 is MGHRA and CDR2 is YSYEKL. Germline trimming cut 1 base from V and 6 bases from J; bases unmatched to any gene: 4. The table came from immunoSEQ multiplex PCR; TCRdb's copy has only in-frame clones and leaves some out. The sample has 110,000 to 150,000 clones; roughly 89% are singletons. Those enrolled, adults aged roughly 18 to 89 years, came from around 25 US areas. Sequences were obtained from PBMCs or T cells enriched from blood (not recorded which). The chain is built from TRBV4-1 and TRBJ2-7; 12 bases map to TRBD2. The clonotype was recovered from a man between 45 and 60 years old who had recovered from COVID-19. The CDR3 loop reads CASSQGLAGAGEQYF. CDR3 sequence (DNA): TGCGCCAGCAGCCAAGGACTAGCGGGAGCTGGCGAGCAGTACTTC.